A selection of T cell receptor beta chains follows, all from one sample in a study of a mutant IDH1 vaccine in newly diagnosed glioma. Repertoires were generated with immunoSEQ multiplex PCR, while TCRdb's copy carries only in-frame clones and drops some. The sample lists over 55,000 clones, 81% occurring once. These receptors are not linked to any known antigen. Sequenced here: PBMCs, sampled from a glioma patient whose treatment included an IDH1 peptide vaccine. Receptors were obtained from a man aged 40-55 years with glioma. CDR3s include the opening cysteine and the closing phenylalanine or tryptophan. D genes are given only for firm matches. The size of a clone is reported for some rows only, either as once, few or many, or as a class for expanded clones.

D: -
J: TRBJ1-5
V: TRBV10-3
size: -
DNA: TGTGCCATCAGTACCGGGAACAATCAGCCCCAGCATTTT
CDR3: CAISTGNNQPQHF

D: -
J: TRBJ2-1
V: TRBV6-5
size: -
DNA: TGTGCCAGCAGTTACGTGACGGGGGCCTACAATGAGCAGTTCTTC
CDR3: CASSYVTGAYNEQFF

D: TRBD1
J: TRBJ2-5
V: TRBV29-1
size: -
DNA: TGCAGCGTTGAAGATCCAGTTGGGACAGGGAGGTGGGGAACACAAGAGACCCAGTACTTC
CDR3: CSVEDPVGTGRWGTQETQYF

D: -
J: TRBJ2-1
V: TRBV28
size: -
DNA: TGTGCCAGCAGTTTGGCAGGACCCCCTAGTCGCGACAATGAGCAGTTCTTC
CDR3: CASSLAGPPSRDNEQFF

D: -
J: TRBJ1-2
V: TRBV16
size: -
DNA: TGTGCCAGCAGCCACACGGGACTGAGGTTAGCTAACTATGGCTACACCTTC
CDR3: CASSHTGLRLANYGYTF

D: -
J: TRBJ2-3
V: TRBV11-1
size: -
DNA: TGTGCCAGCAGCTTAGGACTTTATGATACGCAGTATTTT
CDR3: CASSLGLYDTQYF

D: -
J: TRBJ2-1
V: TRBV10-3
size: -
DNA: TGTGCCATCACCTGGAACAATGAGCAGTTCTTC
CDR3: CAITWNNEQFF

D: -
J: TRBJ1-2
V: TRBV23-1
size: few
DNA: TGCGCCAACCTCCGGGAGGACAAGAGGTATGGCTACACCTTC
CDR3: CANLREDKRYGYTF

D: -
J: TRBJ1-2
V: TRBV5-6
size: few
DNA: TGTGCCAGCAGCTTGGGACAGCCTAACTATGGCTACACCTTC
CDR3: CASSLGQPNYGYTF

D: -
J: TRBJ2-1
V: TRBV29-1
size: -
DNA: TGCAGCGCCGGGACCATACTTCTTCACAATGAGCAGTTCTTC
CDR3: CSAGTILLHNEQFF

D: -
J: TRBJ1-2
V: TRBV29-1
size: -
DNA: TGCAGCGTTGAAATGGACCCTTCAATCGGGGGCTACACCTTC
CDR3: CSVEMDPSIGGYTF

D: -
J: TRBJ2-7
V: TRBV27
size: -
DNA: TGTGCCAGCAGTCCCCCTTCCTACGAGCAGTACTTC
CDR3: CASSPPSYEQYF

D: -
J: TRBJ2-3
V: TRBV28
size: -
DNA: TGTGCCAGTCGCTGGGACGGGGATACGCAGTATTTT
CDR3: CASRWDGDTQYF

D: -
J: TRBJ1-5
V: TRBV7-2
size: -
DNA: TGTGCCAGCAGCTTAGGAGGGGTTAGCAATCAGCCCCAGCATTTT
CDR3: CASSLGGVSNQPQHF

D: -
J: TRBJ2-6
V: TRBV30
size: few
DNA: TGTGCCTGGGTGGAAGCCCCGGGAAGTGGGGCCAACGTCCTGACTTTC
CDR3: CAWVEAPGSGANVLTF

D: -
J: TRBJ1-2
V: TRBV6-5
size: -
DNA: TGTGCCAGCGGGTTGACAGGAAGGTATGGCTACACCTTC
CDR3: CASGLTGRYGYTF

D: TRBD1
J: TRBJ1-4
V: TRBV25-1
size: few
DNA: TGTGCCAGCACCCTGACAGGGGCTAATGAAAAACTGTTTTTT
CDR3: CASTLTGANEKLFF

D: TRBD1
J: TRBJ2-3
V: TRBV4-3
size: -
DNA: TGCGCCAGCAGCGATCGTTTACAGGGGACAGATACGCAGTATTTT
CDR3: CASSDRLQGTDTQYF

D: TRBD1
J: TRBJ2-7
V: TRBV18
size: -
DNA: TGTGCCAGCTCACCCCCCTTGGGACAGGGCTACGAGCAGTACTTC
CDR3: CASSPPLGQGYEQYF

D: -
J: TRBJ2-7
V: TRBV6-1
size: -
DNA: TGTGCCAGCAGTGAGGGGAAGAGTTCCTACGAGCAGTACTTC
CDR3: CASSEGKSSYEQYF

D: TRBD1
J: TRBJ2-6
V: TRBV5-1
size: -
DNA: TGCGCCAGCAGCTTGGGGGGACAGCTTACTGGGGCCAACGTCCTGACTTTC
CDR3: CASSLGGQLTGANVLTF

D: TRBD2
J: TRBJ2-1
V: TRBV30
size: once
DNA: TGTGCCTGGAGTATTTTCGTCAGCGGGAGACGAGATGAGCAGTTCTTC
CDR3: CAWSIFVSGRRDEQFF

D: -
J: TRBJ1-4
V: TRBV2
size: few
DNA: TGTGCCAGCAGTCGCCCCCAAGAGGGGATGGAAAAACTGTTTTTT
CDR3: CASSRPQEGMEKLFF

D: -
J: TRBJ1-2
V: TRBV28
size: -
DNA: TGTGCCAGCAGAGGAACAGGGGGCTACACCTTC
CDR3: CASRGTGGYTF

D: -
J: TRBJ2-2
V: TRBV10-3
size: -
DNA: TGTGCCATCAGCGTACAACAGGGAAGCGGGGAGCTGTTTTTT
CDR3: CAISVQQGSGELFF

D: -
J: TRBJ1-2
V: TRBV10-3
size: -
DNA: TGTGCCATCAGTTCGGGACCTCCCGACTATGGCTACACCTTC
CDR3: CAISSGPPDYGYTF

D: TRBD1
J: TRBJ2-5
V: TRBV4-2
size: -
DNA: TGTGCCAGCAGCCAACCGGGACAGGGGGCTATGTACCAAGAGACCCAGTACTTC
CDR3: CASSQPGQGAMYQETQYF

D: -
J: TRBJ1-3
V: TRBV11-2
size: once
DNA: TGTGCCAGCAGCTTTACGACCGGGACGTTGGACACCATATATTTT
CDR3: CASSFTTGTLDTIYF

D: -
J: TRBJ1-3
V: TRBV6-6
size: -
DNA: TGTGCCAGCATCCGCTCTCCTCGGGAGGGAAACACCATATATTTT
CDR3: CASIRSPREGNTIYF

D: TRBD1
J: TRBJ1-4
V: TRBV7-6
size: few
DNA: TGTGCCAGCAGCTTAGCGACAGGGGGAGGGGATGAAAAACTGTTTTTT
CDR3: CASSLATGGGDEKLFF

D: -
J: TRBJ1-2
V: TRBV6-1
size: medium-sized
DNA: TGTGCCAGCAGTGAAGCGGGGAGTTGGGGCTACACCTTC
CDR3: CASSEAGSWGYTF

D: -
J: TRBJ2-3
V: TRBV6-1
size: -
DNA: TGTGCCAGCAGTGCGATCACTTTTGGGGGAGTCTCAGGGGATACGCAGTATTTT
CDR3: CASSAITFGGVSGDTQYF

D: -
J: TRBJ2-7
V: TRBV9
size: -
DNA: TGTGCCAGCAGCGACCCGACCAGGGGCCGCTTGGGGAACGAGCAGTACTTC
CDR3: CASSDPTRGRLGNEQYF

D: TRBD2
J: TRBJ2-3
V: TRBV5-1
size: -
DNA: TGCGCCAGCAGCCTAGCGGGACCGCTCACACGAGCAGATACGCAGTATTTT
CDR3: CASSLAGPLTRADTQYF

D: -
J: TRBJ2-3
V: TRBV19
size: -
DNA: TGTGCCAGTAGTATCCGACAGGCAGATACGCAGTATTTT
CDR3: CASSIRQADTQYF

D: -
J: TRBJ2-5
V: TRBV7-2
size: -
DNA: TGTGCCAGCAGCCAAGAGACCCAGTACTTC
CDR3: CASSQETQYF

D: TRBD1
J: TRBJ1-1
V: TRBV25-1
size: -
DNA: TGTGCCAGCAGGAGACAGGGGGGCACTGAAGCTTTCTTT
CDR3: CASRRQGGTEAFF

D: -
J: TRBJ2-2
V: TRBV6-1
size: once
DNA: TGTGCCAGCAGAACGGACAGCAGTCACACCGGGGAGCTGTTTTTT
CDR3: CASRTDSSHTGELFF

D: -
J: TRBJ2-7
V: TRBV6-5
size: once
DNA: TGTGCCAGCAGTTACGCTTACCGGGACACCCCCTACGAGCAGTACTTC
CDR3: CASSYAYRDTPYEQYF

D: -
J: TRBJ2-3
V: TRBV29-1
size: once
DNA: TGCAGCGTTGAAGACCCCAGTATGACAGATACGCAGTATTTT
CDR3: CSVEDPSMTDTQYF

D: -
J: TRBJ1-1
V: TRBV29-1
size: -
DNA: TGCAGCGTAAAACCGGGGATCTCTGAAGCTTTCTTT
CDR3: CSVKPGISEAFF

D: -
J: TRBJ1-1
V: TRBV10-3
size: few
DNA: TGTGCCATCAGTGAGGAGCAGGGGTTTGTGGAAGCTTTCTTT
CDR3: CAISEEQGFVEAFF

D: TRBD1
J: TRBJ2-7
V: TRBV9
size: -
DNA: TGTGCCAGCAGCCCTGGACAGGGGGCGCGGTACGAGCAGTACTTC
CDR3: CASSPGQGARYEQYF

D: TRBD1
J: TRBJ2-7
V: TRBV6-5
size: -
DNA: TGTGCCAGCAGTGCGGGACAGGGGGGCTACGAGCAGTACTTC
CDR3: CASSAGQGGYEQYF

D: -
J: TRBJ2-5
V: TRBV7-9
size: once
DNA: TGTGCCAGCAGCTACCTATACGGGGGGCCTCGAGAGACCCAGTACTTC
CDR3: CASSYLYGGPRETQYF

D: -
J: TRBJ1-6
V: TRBV21-1
size: -
DNA: TGTGCCAGCAGCAAGTACAGTCCATGTAATTCACCCCTCCACTTT
CDR3: CASSKYSPCNSPLHF

D: -
J: TRBJ1-2
V: TRBV10-3
size: -
DNA: TGTGCCATCAGTGAGCTCGGGAAAGCTAACTATGGCTACACCTTC
CDR3: CAISELGKANYGYTF

D: -
J: TRBJ1-2
V: TRBV18
size: -
DNA: TGTGCCAGCTCACCAGAAGGGTATGGCTACACCTTC
CDR3: CASSPEGYGYTF

D: TRBD2
J: TRBJ2-7
V: TRBV2
size: -
DNA: TGTGCCAGCAGTGTTTCGGGAGGCTACGAGCAGTACTTC
CDR3: CASSVSGGYEQYF

D: TRBD2
J: TRBJ2-1
V: TRBV28
size: once
DNA: TGTGCCAGCAGTAGGCTAGCGGGAGTTTACCACAATGAGCAGTTCTTC
CDR3: CASSRLAGVYHNEQFF